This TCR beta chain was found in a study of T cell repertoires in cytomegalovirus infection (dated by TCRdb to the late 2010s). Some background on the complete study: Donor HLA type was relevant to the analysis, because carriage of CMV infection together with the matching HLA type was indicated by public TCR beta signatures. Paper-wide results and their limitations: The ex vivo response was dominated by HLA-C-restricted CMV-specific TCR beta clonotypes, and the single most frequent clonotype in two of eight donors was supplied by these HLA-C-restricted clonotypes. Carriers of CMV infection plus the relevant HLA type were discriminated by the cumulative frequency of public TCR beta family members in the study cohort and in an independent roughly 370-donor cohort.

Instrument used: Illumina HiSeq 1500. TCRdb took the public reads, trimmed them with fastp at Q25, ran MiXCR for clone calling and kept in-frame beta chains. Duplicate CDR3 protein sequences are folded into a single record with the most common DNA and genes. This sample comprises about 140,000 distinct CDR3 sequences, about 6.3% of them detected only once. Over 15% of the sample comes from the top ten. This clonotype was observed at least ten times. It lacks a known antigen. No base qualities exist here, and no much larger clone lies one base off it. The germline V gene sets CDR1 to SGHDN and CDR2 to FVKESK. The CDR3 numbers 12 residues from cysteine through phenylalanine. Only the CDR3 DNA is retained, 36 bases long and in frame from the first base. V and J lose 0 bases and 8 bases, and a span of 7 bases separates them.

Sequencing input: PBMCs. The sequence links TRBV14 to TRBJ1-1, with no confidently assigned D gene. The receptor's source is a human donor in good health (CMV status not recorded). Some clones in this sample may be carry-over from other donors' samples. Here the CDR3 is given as CASSQDREEAFF. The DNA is TGTGCCAGCAGCCAAGATCGTGAAGAAGCTTTCTTT.